This T cell receptor beta chain was observed in a study of cytomegalovirus exposure and HLA in healthy donors. Study details: From donors who were HLA-typed, an early data release held around 80 million unique TCRs. The Caucasian-associated ancestry cluster contained 81% of the approximately 400 genotyped donors. Study conclusions and caveats: It was likely that a cluster of highly shared sequence variants was a sequencing artifact.

Comment on this clone: The antigen is undetermined.

The CDR3 is 12 amino acids. Germline CDR1 and CDR2: SGHNT and YYREEE (reference sequence). The ends were cut back, 0 bases at V and 8 bases at J, with 8 bases in the middle. With 60 Vbeta and 13 Jbeta primers, the PCR was carried out. Profiled with immunoSEQ multiplex PCR; TCRdb holds only in-frame clones, not every one. Of about 160,000 clones in the sample, over 75% were seen once. The material sequenced was PBMCs. This TCR derives from a woman in her forties or fifties in good health and CMV-seropositive. The V and J genes are TRBV5-4 and TRBJ1-2; D perhaps matches TRBD1 (6 bases). CDR3 region: CASSLDGGGYTF. Written as DNA, the CDR3 is TGTGCCAGCAGCTTGGATGGGGGCGGCTACACCTTC.